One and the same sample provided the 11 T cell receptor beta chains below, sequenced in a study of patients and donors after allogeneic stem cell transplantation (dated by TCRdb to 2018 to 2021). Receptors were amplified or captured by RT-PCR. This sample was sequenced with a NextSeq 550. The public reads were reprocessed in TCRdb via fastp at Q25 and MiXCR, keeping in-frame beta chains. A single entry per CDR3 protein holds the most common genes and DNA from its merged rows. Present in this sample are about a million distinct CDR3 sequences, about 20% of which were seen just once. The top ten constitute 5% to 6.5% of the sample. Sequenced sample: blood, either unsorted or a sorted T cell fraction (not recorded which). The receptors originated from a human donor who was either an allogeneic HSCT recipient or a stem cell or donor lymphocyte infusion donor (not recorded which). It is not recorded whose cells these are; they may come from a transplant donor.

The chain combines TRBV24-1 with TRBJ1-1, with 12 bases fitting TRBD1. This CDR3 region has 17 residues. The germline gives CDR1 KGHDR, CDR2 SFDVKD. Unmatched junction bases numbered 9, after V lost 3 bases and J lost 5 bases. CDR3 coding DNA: TGTGCCACCAGTGATACCGGGACAGGGGGCGCGGGGACTGAAGCTTTCTTT. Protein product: CATSDTGTGGAGTEAFF.

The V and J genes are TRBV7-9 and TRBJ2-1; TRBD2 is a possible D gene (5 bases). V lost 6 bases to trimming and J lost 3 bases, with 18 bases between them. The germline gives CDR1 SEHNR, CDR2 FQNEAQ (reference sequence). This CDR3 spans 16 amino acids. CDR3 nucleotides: TGTGCCAGCAGATACCCTTTTGCCCGGGACTACAATGAGCAGTTCTTC. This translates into CASRYPFARDYNEQFF.

The CDR3 is CASSTLAGGRYNEQFF. The CDR3 DNA sequence: TGTGCCAGCAGTACCCTAGCGGGGGGACGCTACAATGAGCAGTTCTTC. The chain uses TRBV6-4 and TRBJ2-1; TRBD2 matches at 11 bases. Germline V gene lookup returns CDR1 MRHNA and CDR2 SNTAGT. The CDR3 contains 16 residues. J was trimmed by 3 bases and V by 5 bases; bases with no gene match: 6.

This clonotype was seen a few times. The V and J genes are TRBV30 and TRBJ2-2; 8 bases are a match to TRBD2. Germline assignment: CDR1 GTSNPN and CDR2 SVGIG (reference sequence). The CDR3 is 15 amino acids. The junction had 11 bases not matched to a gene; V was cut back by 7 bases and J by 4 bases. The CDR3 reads CASKRAGGGTGELFF. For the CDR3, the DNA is TGTGCCTCGAAACGTGCGGGGGGCGGCACCGGGGAGCTGTTTTTT.

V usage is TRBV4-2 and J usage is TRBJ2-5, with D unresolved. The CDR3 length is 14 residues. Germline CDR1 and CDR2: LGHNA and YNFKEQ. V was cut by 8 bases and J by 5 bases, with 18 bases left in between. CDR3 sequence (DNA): TGTGCCAGCGCCACACCCGCCTCCCCGGAGACCCAGTACTTC. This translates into CASATPASPETQYF.

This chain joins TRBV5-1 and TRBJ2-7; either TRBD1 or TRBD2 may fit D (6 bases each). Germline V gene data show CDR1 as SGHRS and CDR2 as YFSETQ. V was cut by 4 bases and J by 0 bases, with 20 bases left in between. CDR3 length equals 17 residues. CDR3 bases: TGCGCCAGCAGCAGGCCACCCCGGGGGCCGAGCTCCTACGAGCAGTACTTC. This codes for CASSRPPRGPSSYEQYF.

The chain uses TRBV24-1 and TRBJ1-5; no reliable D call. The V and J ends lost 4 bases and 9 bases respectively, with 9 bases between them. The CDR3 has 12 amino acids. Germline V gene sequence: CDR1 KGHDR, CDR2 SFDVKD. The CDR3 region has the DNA TGTGCCACCAGTGACACCGTGGGGCCCCAGCATTTT. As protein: CATSDTVGPQHF.

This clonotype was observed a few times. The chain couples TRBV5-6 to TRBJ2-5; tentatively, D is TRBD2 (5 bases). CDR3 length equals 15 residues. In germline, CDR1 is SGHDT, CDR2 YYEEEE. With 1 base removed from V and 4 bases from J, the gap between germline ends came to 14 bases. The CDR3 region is CASSLKVLARETQYF. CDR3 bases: TGTGCCAGCAGCTTGAAAGTCCTAGCTCGAGAGACCCAGTACTTC.

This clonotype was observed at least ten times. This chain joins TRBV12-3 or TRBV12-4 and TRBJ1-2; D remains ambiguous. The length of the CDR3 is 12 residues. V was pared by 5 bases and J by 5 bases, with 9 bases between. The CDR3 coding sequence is TGTGCCAGCAGTCCGTTCTCGTATGGCTACACCTTC. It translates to CASSPFSYGYTF.

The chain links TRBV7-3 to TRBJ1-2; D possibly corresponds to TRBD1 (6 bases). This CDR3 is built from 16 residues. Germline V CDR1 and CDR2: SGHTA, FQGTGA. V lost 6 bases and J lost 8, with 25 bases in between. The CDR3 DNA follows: TGTGCCAGCAGACCAGGCTGGATCAGGGGCGTTGGAGGCTACACCTTC. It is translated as CASRPGWIRGVGGYTF.

The CDR3 sequence is CASSGDRHTEAFF. CDR3 coding DNA: TGTGCCAGCAGTGGGGACCGTCACACTGAAGCTTTCTTT. V and J are TRBV25-1 and TRBJ1-1; TRBD1 is a possible D gene (5 bases). Germline values: CDR1 MGHDK, CDR2 SYGVNS. The CDR3 is made up of 13 amino acids. V dropped 4 bases and J dropped 3 bases, with 9 bases sitting between them.